This TCR beta chain derives from a study of T cell responses to AZD1222 COVID-19 vaccine. Only in-frame clones appear in the TCRdb table, and some are missing; sequencing was by immunoSEQ multiplex PCR. The sample consists of more than 150,000 clones, 85% to 95% of them appearing once. As for this clone: What it binds is unknown.

General study findings and limits: Seropositive status at baseline applied to only 6 or 7 AZD1222 recipients. Clonal diversity was possibly underestimated; the donors were predominantly white British and more often female. Researchers report vaccine-associated CD4 TCRs spanning spike, with dominance at 160-218 and 743-854.

Sequencing was performed on peripheral blood, taken 28 days after the second AZD1222 dose. The clonotype comes from an adult who received the AZD1222 COVID-19 vaccine.

CDR3 amino acids: CASSLGPTGVPNYEQYF. As DNA, the CDR3 is TGTGCCAGCAGCTTAGGTCCTACAGGGGTCCCGAATTACGAGCAGTACTTC. This sequence joins TRBV11-2 and TRBJ2-7; 7 positions match TRBD1. The CDR3 contains 17 residues. In germline, CDR1 is SGHAT, CDR2 FQNNGV. V lost 1 base, J lost 4 bases, and 13 bases stayed unmatched.